This TCR beta chain was observed in a study of CD8 T cells in Susac syndrome. Random hexamers served to reverse transcribe roughly 0.5 to 1 ug RNA. A single record per CDR3 protein comes from TCRdb applying MiXCR to the immunoSEQ multiplex PCR reads. Seen here are about 130,000 distinct CDR3 sequences, around 91% observed once, and the top ten hold around 0.25%. CD8+ and CD4+ blood T cells underwent TCR beta sequencing. Per the germline V gene, CDR1 is LGHDT and CDR2 is YNNKEL (reference sequence). With V trimmed by 1 base and J by 9 bases, 11 bases remained unmatched. This CDR3 contains 15 residues. Sequenced sample: CD8+ T cells from PBMCs. The V call is TRBV3-1, the J call TRBJ2-7, with TRBD2 matching over 8 bases. The origin of this receptor is a human donor with multiple sclerosis. CDR3 in DNA: TGTGCCAGCAGCCAAGGGAACAGAGCGGGAGTCTGGCAGTACTTC. It translates to CASSQGNRAGVWQYF.